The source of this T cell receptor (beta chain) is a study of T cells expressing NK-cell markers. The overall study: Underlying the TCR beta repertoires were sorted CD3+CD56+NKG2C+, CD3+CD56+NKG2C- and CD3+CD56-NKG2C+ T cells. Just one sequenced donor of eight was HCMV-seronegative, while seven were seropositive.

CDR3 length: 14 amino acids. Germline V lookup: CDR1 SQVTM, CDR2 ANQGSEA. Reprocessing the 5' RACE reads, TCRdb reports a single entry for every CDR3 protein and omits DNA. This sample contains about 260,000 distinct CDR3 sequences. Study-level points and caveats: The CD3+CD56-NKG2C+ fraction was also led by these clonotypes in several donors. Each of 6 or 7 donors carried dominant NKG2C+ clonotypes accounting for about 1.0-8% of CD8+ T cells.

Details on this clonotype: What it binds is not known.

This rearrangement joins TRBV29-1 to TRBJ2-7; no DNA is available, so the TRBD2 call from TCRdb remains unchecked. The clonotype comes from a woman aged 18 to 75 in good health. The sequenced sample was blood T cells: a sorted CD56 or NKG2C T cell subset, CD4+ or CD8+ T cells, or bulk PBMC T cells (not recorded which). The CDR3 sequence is CSVGGLAGGGEQYF.